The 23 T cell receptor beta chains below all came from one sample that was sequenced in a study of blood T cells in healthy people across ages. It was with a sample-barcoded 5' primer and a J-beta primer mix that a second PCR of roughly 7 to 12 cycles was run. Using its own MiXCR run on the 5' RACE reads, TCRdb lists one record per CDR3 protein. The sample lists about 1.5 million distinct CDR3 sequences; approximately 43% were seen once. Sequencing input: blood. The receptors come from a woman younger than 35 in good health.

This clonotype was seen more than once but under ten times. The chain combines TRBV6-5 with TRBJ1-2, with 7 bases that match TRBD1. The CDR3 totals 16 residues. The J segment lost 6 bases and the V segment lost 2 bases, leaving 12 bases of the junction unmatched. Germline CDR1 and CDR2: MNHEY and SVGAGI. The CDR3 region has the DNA TGTGCCAGCAGTTACGATAGGGGGCCTTCCACTGATGGCTACACCTTC. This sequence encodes CASSYDRGPSTDGYTF.

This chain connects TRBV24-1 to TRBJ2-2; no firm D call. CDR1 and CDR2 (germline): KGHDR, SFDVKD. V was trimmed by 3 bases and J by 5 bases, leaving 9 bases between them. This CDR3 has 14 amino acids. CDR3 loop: CATSDPRWTGELFF. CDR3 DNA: TGTGCCACCAGTGATCCCAGATGGACCGGGGAGCTGTTTTTT.

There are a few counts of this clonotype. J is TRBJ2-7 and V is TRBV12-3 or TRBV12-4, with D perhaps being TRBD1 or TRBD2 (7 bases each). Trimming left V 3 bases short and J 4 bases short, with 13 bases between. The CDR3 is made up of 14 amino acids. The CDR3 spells CASSFGTAGYEQYF. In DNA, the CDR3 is TGTGCCAGCAGTTTCGGGACAGCGGGATACGAGCAGTACTTC.

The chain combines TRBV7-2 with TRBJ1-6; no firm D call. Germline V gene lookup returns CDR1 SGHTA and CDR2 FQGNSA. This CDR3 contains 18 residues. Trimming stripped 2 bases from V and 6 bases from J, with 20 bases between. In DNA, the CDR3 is TGTGCCAGCAGCTTACCACGTGGGGATTCAAGGATTAATTCACCCCTCCACTTT. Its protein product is CASSLPRGDSRINSPLHF.

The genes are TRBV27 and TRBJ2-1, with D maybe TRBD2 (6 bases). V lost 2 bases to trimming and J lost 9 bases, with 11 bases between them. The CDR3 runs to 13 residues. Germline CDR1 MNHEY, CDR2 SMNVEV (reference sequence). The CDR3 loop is CASSLGGSAEQFF. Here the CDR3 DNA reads TGTGCCAGCAGTTTAGGAGGGAGCGCTGAGCAGTTCTTC.

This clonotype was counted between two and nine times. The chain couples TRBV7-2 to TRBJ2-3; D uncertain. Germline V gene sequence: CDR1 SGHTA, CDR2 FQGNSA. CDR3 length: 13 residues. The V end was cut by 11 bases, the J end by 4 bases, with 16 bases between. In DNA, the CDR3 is TGTGCCTCCGGCCCTTCGTGGGCAGATACGCAGTATTTT. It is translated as CASGPSWADTQYF.

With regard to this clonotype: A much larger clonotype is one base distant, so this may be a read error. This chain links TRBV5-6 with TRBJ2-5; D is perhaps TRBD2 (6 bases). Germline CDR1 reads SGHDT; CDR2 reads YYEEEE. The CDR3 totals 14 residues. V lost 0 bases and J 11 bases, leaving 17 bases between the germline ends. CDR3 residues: CASSLAGTSNEQYF. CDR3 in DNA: TGTGCCAGCAGCTTGGCGGGGACTTCCAATGAGCAGTACTTC.

CDR3 DNA: TGTGCCAGCAGCTTAGTTCCCGGTACAGGGGGCGGTTTCGAGCAGTACTTC. Residues: CASSLVPGTGGGFEQYF. The V call is TRBV7-2, the J call TRBJ2-7, with 9 bases matching TRBD1. Germline values: CDR1 SGHTA, CDR2 FQGNSA. Unmatched junction bases numbered 13, after V lost 1 base and J lost 6 bases. The CDR3 is 17 residues long.

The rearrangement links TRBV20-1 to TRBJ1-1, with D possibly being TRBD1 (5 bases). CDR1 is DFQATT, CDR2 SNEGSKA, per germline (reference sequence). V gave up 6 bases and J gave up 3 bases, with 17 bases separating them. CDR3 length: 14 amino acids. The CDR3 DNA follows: TGCAGTGCACTCCAGGCCGGGGCGGACACTGAAGCTTTCTTT. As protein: CSALQAGADTEAFF.

As DNA, the CDR3 is TGTGCCAGCAGTTTACGACGGGACCCAGTGTTCTTC. Protein: CASSLRRDPVFF. V is TRBV28 and J is TRBJ2-1; the D call may be TRBD1 or TRBD2 (5 bases each). Trimming took off 2 bases at V and 15 bases at J, with 14 bases between the two ends. Germline V gene data show CDR1 as MDHEN and CDR2 as SYDVKM. This CDR3 comprises 12 residues.

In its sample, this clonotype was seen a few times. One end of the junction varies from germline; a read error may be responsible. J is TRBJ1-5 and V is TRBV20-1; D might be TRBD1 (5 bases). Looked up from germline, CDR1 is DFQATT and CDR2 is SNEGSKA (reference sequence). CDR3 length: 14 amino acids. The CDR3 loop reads CSAGDPLSNQPQHF. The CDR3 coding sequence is TGTAGTGCGGGGGACCCTCTTAGCAATCAGCCCCAGCATTTT.

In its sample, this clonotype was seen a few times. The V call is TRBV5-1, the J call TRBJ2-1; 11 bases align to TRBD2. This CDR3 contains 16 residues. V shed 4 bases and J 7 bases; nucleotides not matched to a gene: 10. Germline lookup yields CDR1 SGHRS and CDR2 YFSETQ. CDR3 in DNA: TGCGCCAGCAGCCATTCAACCATAGCGGGAGGGAATGAGCAGTTCTTC. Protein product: CASSHSTIAGGNEQFF.

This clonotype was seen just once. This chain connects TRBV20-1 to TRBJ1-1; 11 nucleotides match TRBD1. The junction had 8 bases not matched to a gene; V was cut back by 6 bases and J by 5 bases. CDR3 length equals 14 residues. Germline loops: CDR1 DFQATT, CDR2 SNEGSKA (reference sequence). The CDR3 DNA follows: TGCAGTGCGAGCGGGACAGGGGGGAGGACTGAAGCTTTCTTT. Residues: CSASGTGGRTEAFF.

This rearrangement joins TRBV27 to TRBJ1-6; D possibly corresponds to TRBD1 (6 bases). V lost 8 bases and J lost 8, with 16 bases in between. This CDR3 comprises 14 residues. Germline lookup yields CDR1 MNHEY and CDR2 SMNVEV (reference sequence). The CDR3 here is CASGARDTYSPLHF. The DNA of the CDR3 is TGTGCCAGCGGGGCCCGGGACACCTATTCACCCCTCCACTTT.

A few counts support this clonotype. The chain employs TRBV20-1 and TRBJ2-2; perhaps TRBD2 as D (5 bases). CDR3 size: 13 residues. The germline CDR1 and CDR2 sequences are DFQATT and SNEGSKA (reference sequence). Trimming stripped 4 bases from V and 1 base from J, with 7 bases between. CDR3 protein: CSANRENTGELFF. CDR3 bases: TGCAGTGCTAATCGGGAGAACACCGGGGAGCTGTTTTTT.

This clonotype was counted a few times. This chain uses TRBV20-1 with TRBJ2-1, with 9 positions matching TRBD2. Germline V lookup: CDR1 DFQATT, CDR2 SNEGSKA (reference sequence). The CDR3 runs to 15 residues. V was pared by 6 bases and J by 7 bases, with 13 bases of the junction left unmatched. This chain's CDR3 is CSASGLAVVRNEQFF. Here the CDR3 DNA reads TGCAGTGCGTCGGGACTAGCAGTAGTTCGGAATGAGCAGTTCTTC.

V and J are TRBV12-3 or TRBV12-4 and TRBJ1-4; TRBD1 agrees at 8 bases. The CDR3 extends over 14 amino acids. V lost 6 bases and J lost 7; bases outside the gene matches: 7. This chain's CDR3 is CASRRTGTFEKLFF. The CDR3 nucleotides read TGTGCCAGCAGACGGACAGGGACTTTTGAAAAACTGTTTTTT.

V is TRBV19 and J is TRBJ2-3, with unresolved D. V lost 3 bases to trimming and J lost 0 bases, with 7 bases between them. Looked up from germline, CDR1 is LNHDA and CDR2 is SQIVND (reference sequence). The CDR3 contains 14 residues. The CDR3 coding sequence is TGTGCCAGTAGTATGGGCGGCAGCACAGATACGCAGTATTTT. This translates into CASSMGGSTDTQYF.

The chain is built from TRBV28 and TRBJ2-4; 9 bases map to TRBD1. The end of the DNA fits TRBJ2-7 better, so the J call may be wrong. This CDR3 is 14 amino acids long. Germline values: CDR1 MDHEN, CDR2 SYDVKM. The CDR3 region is CASSRGTGQYEQYF. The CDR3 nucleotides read TGTGCCAGCAGTCGTGGGACAGGGCAATACGAGCAGTACTTC.

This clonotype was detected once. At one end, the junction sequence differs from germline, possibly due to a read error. CDR3 amino acids: CSVDRLAGDNGQFF. DNA of the CDR3: TGCAGCGTTGATAGGCTAGCGGGAGATAATGGGCAGTTCTTC. The chain joins TRBV29-1 to TRBJ2-1, with TRBD2 identical over 10 bases. The CDR3 has 14 residues. The germline V gene encodes CDR1 SQVTM and CDR2 ANQGSEA.

The DNA of the CDR3 is TGCAGTGCTAGAAGGACCAGGTGGGACATTCAGTACTTC. As protein: CSARRTRWDIQYF. The gene calls are TRBV20-1 and TRBJ2-7; the D is unclear. The DNA end lines up better with TRBJ2-4; the J call may be wrong. This CDR3 spans 13 amino acids. Germline assignment: CDR1 DFQATT and CDR2 SNEGSKA (reference sequence).

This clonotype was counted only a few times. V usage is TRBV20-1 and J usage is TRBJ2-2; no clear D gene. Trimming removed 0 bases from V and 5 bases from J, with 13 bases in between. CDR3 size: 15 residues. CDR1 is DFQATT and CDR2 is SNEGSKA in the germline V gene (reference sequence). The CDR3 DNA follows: TGCAGTGCTAGAGATCGGCGTCTCGGTACCGGGGAGCTGTTTTTT. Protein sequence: CSARDRRLGTGELFF.

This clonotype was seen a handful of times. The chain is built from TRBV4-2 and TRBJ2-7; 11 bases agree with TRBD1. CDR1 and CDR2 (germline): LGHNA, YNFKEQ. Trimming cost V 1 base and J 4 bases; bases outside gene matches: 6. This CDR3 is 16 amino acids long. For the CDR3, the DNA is TGTGCCAGCAGCCAAGTCAGGACAGGGGGCGTGTACGAGCAGTACTTC. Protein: CASSQVRTGGVYEQYF.